This entry is about one T cell receptor (beta chain). With only one base between it and a far larger clone, this is likely a read error. Because the CDR3 is missing its conserved closing phenylalanine or tryptophan, this is likely a read error. This specimen comes from a study of low-dose radiotherapy and immunotherapy resistance in tumors. Overall study context: Per fraction, Cohort 1 was given 0.5 Gy every 2 weeks, for a total of 6.5 Gy. Intravenous cyclophosphamide at 200 mg/m2 preceded radiation and immunotherapy by one day, every two weeks.

The V gene's germline CDR1 is MNHEY and CDR2 SVGAGI. V was clipped by 5 bases and J by 9 bases, with 8 bases between them. This CDR3 region has 11 residues. Time point noted: after trial treatment. Treatment meaning: LDRT plus nivolumab, ipilimumab, low-dose cyclophosphamide and aspirin (RACIN trial). cDNA synthesis used a TRAV/TRBV-specific primer set for both chains. TCRs underwent 20 PCR cycles of amplification with a constant-region primer and V-primer adapter. TCRdb reanalysed the reads using MiXCR and keeps one entry per CDR3 protein. The table includes almost 45,000 distinct CDR3 sequences, under 30% detected once.

The sample in question was PBMCs, obtained after low-dose radiotherapy plus immunotherapy. This chain links TRBV6-5 with TRBJ1-5; D call uncertain. The source is a male donor with prostate cancer. For the CDR3, the DNA is TGTGCCAGCAGTGAAGAGGGGCCCCAGCATTCT. Translating it yields CASSEEGPQHS.